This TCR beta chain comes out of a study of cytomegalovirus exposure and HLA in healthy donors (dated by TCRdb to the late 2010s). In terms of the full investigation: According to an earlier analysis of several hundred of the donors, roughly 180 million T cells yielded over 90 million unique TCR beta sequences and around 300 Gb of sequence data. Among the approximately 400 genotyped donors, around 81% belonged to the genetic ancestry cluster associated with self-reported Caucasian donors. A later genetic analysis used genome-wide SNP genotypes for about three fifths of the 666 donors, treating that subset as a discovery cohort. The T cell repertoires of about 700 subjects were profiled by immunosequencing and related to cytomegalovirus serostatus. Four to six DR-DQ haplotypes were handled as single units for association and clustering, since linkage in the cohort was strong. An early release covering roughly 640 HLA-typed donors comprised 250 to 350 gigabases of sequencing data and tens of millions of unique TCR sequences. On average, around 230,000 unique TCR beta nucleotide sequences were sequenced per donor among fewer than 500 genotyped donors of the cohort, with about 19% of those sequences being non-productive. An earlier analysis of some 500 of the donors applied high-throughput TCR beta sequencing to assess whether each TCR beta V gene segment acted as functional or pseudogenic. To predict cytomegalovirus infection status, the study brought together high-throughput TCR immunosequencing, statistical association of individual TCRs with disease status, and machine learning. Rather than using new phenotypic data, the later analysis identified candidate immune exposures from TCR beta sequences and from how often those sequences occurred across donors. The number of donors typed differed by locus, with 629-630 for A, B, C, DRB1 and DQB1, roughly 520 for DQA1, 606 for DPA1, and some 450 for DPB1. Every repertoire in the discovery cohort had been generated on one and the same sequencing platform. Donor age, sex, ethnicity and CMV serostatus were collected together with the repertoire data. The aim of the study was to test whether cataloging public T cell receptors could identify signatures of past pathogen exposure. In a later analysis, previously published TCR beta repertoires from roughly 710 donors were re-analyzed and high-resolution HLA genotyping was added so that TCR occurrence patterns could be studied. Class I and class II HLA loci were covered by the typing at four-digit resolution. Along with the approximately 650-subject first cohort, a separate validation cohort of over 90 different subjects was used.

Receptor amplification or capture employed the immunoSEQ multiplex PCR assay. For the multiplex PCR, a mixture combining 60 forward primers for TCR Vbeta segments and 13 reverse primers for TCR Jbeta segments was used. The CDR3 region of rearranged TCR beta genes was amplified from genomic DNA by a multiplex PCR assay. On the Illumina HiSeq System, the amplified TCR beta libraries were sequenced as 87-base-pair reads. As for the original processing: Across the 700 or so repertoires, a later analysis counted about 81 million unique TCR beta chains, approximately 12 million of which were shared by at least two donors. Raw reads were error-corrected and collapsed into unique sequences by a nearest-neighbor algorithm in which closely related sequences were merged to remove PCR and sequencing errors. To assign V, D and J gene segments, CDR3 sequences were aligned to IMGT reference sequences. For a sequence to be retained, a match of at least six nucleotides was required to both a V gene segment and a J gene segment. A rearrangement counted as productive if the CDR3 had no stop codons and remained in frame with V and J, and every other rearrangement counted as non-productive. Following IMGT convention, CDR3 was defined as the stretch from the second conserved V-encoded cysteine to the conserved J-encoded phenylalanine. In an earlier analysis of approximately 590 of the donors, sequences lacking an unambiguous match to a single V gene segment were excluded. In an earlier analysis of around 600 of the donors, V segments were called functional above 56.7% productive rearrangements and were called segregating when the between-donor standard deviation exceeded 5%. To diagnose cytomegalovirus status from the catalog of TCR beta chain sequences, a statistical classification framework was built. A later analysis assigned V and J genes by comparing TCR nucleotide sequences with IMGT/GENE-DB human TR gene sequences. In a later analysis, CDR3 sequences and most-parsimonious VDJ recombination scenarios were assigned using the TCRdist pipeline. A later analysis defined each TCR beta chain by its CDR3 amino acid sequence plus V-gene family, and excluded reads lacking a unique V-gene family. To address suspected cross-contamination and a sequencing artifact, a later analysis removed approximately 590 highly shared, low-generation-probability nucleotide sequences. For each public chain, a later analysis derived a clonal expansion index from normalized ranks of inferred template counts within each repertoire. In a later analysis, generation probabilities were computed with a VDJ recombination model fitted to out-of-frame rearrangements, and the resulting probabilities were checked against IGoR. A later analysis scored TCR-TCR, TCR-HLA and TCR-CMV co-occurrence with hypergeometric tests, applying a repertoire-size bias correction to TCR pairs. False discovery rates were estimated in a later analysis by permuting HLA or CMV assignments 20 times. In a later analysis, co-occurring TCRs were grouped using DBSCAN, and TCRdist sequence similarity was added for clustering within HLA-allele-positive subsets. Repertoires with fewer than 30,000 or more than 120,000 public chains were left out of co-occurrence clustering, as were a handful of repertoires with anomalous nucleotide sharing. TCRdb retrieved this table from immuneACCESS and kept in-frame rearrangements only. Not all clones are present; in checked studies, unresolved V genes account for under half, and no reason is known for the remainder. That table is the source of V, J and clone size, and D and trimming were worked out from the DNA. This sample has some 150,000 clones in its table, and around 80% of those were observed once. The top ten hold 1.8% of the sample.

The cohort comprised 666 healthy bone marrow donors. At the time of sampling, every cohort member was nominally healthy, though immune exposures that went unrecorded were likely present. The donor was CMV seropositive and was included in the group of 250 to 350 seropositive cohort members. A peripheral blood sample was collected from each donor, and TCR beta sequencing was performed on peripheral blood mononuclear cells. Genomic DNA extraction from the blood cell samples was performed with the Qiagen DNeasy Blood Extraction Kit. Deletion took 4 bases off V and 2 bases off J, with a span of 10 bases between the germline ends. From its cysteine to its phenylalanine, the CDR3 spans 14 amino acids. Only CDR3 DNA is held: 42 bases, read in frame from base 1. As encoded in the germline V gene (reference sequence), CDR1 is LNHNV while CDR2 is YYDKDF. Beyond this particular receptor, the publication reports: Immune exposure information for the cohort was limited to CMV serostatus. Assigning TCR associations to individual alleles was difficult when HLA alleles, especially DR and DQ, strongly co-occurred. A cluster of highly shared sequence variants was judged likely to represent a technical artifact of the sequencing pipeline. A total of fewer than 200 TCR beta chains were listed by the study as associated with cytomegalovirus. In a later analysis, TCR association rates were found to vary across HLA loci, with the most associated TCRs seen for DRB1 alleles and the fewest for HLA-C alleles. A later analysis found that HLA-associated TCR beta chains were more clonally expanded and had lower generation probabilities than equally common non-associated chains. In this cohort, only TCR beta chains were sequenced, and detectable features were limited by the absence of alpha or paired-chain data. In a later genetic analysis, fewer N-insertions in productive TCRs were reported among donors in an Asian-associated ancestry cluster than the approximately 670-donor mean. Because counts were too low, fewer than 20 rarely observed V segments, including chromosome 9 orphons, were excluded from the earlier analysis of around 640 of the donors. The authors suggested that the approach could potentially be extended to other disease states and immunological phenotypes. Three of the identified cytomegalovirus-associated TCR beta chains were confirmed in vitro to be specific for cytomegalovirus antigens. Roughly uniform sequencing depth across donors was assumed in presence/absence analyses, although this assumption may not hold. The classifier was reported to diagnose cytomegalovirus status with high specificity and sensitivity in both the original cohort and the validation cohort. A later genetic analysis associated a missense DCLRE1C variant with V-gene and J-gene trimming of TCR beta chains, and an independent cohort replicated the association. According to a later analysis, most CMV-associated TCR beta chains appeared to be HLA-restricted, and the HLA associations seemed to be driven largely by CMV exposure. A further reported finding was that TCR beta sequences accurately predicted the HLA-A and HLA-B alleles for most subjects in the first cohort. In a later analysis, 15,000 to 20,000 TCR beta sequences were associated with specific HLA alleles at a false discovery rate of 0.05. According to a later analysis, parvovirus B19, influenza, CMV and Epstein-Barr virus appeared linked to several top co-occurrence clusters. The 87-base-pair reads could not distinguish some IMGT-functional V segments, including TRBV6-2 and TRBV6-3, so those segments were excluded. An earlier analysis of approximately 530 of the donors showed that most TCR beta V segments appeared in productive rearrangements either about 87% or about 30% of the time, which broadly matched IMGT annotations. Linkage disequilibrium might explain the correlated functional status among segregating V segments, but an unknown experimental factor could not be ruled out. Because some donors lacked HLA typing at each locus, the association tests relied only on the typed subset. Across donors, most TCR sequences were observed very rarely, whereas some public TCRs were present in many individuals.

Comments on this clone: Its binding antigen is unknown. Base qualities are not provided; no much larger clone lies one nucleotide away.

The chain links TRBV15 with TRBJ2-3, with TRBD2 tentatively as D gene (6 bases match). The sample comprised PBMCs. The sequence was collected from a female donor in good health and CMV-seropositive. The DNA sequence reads TGTGCCACCAGCATTAGCGGCTCCACAGATACGCAGTATTTT. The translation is CATSISGSTDTQYF.